The clone carrying this TCR beta chain showed up just a few times. Trimming took 3 bases from V and 8 from J, leaving 17 bases between them. This CDR3 comprises 14 residues. Molecular barcoding with unique molecular identifiers was used for the TCRbeta library. TCRdb independently ran MiXCR on the PCR reads; one entry per CDR3 protein. The profile shows 490,000 or so distinct CDR3 sequences, 9.5% to 15% of them singletons. These data come from a study of T-cell reconstitution after alpha-beta-depleted transplantation in children. The source of this sequence is a human donor who donated a stem cell graft to a child with combined immunodeficiency. V usage is TRBV12-3 or TRBV12-4 and J usage is TRBJ2-7; no firm D call. The starting material was PBMCs from the stem cell graft donor, obtained from the stem cell graft. The CDR3 sequence is CASSFSRYTMKQYF. Written as DNA, the CDR3 is TGTGCCAGCAGTTTCTCCAGATATACGATGAAGCAGTACTTC.